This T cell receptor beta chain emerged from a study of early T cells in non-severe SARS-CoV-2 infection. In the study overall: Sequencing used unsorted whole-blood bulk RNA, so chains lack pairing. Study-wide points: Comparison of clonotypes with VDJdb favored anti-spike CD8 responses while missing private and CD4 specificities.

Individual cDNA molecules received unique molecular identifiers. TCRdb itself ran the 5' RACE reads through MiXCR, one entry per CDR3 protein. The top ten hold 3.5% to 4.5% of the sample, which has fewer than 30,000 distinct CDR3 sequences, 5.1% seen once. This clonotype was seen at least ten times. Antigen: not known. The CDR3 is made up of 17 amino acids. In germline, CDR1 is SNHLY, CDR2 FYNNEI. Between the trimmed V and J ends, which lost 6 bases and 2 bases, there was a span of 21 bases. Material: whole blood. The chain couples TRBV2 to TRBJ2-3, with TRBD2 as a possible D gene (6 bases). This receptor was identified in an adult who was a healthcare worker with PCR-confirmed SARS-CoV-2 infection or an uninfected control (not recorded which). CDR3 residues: CASSAGNRGRITDTQYF. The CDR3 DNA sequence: TGTGCCAGCAGCGCAGGCAACCGGGGGAGAATCACAGATACGCAGTATTTT.